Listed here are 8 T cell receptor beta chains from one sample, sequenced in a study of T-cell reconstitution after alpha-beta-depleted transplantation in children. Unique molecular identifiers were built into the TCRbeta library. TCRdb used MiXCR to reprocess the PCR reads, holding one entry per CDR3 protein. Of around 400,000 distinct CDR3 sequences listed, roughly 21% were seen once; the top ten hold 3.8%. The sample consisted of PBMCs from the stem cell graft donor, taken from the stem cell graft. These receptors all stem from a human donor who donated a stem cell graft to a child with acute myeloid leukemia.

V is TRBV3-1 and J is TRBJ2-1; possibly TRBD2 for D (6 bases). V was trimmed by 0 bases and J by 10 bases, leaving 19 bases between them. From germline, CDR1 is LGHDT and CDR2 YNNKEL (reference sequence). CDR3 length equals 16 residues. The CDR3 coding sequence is TGTGCCAGCAGCCAAGATCGTCCGGGAGCCGGGTCGGAGCAGTTCTTC. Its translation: CASSQDRPGAGSEQFF.

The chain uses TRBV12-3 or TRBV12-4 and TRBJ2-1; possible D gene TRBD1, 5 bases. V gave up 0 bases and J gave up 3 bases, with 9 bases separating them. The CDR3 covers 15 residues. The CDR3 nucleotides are TGTGCCAGCAGTTTAGCCCAGGGTGTCTACAATGAGCAGTTCTTC. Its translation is CASSLAQGVYNEQFF.

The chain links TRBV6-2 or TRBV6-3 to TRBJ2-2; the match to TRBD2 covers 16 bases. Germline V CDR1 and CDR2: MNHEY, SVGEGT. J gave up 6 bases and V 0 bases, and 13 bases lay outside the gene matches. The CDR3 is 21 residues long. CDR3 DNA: TGTGCCAGCAGTTACTCTCCGGGACTAGCGGGAGGGGTTAGTGGGGCCGGGGAGCTGTTTTTT. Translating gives CASSYSPGLAGGVSGAGELFF.

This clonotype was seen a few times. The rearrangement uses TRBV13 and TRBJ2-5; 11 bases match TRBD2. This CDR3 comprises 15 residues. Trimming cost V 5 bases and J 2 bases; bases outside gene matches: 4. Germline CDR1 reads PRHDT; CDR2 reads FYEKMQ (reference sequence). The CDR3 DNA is TGTGCCAGCAGCGCCCGGACTAGCGGGCAAGAGACCCAGTACTTC. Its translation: CASSARTSGQETQYF. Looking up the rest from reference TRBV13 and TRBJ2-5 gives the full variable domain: AAGVIQSPRHLIKEKRETATLKCYPIPRHDTVYWYQQGPGQDPQFLISFYEKMQSDKGSIPDRFSAQQFSDYHSELNMSSLELGDSALYFCASSARTSGQETQYFGPGTRLLVL.

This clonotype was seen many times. CDR3 sequence: CSVDRAKTGPNTEAFF. The CDR3 DNA sequence: TGCAGCGTTGATCGGGCCAAAACAGGGCCGAACACTGAAGCTTTCTTT. The chain combines TRBV29-1 with TRBJ1-1, with D possibly being TRBD1 (6 bases). Germline CDR1 SQVTM, CDR2 ANQGSEA. The V end lost 3 bases, the J end lost 1 base, and 18 bases lay between the germline ends. CDR3 length: 16 amino acids. Full variable domain (rest looked up from reference TRBV29-1 and TRBJ1-1): SAVISQKPSRDICQRGTSLTIQCQVDSQVTMMFWYRQQPGQSLTLIATANQGSEATYESGFVIDKFPISRPNLTFSTLTVSNMSPEDSSIYLCSVDRAKTGPNTEAFFGQGTRLTVV.

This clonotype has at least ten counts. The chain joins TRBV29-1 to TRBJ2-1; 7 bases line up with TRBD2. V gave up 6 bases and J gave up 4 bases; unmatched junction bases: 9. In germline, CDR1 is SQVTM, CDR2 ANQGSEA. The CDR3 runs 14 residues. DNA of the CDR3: TGCAGCGTCTGCCGGCGGGAGTATTACAATGAGCAGTTCTTC. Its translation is CSVCRREYYNEQFF.

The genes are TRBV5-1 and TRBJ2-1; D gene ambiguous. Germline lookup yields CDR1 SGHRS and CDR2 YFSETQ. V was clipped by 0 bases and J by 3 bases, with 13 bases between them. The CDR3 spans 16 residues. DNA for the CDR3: TGCGCCAGCAGCTTGGCCAAGGTCCCGTACTACAATGAGCAGTTCTTC. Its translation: CASSLAKVPYYNEQFF.

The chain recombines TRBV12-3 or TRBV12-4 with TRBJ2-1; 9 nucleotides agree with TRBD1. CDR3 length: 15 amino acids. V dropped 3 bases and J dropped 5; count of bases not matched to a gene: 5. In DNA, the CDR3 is TGTGCCAGCAGTTTTGTGACAGGGGGTAACAATGAGCAGTTCTTC. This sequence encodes CASSFVTGGNNEQFF.